This T cell receptor beta chain is from a study of neoadjuvant anti-PD-1 for oral cavity cancer. V lost 0 bases and J lost 0, with 9 bases in between. This CDR3 region has 16 residues. Germline CDR1 SNHLY, CDR2 FYNNEI. Cohort: HPV-negative, locally advanced oral cavity squamous cell carcinoma patients. PBMCs were not maintained or expanded in culture before analysis. Clones were sequenced by immunoSEQ multiplex PCR, and TCRdb holds only the in-frame ones, with some missing. The sample carries 14,000 or so clones, 66% recorded once. The receptor was derived from a person aged 40 to 85 with oral cavity squamous cell carcinoma. The sequences come from PBMCs, collected before nivolumab (anti-PD-1) treatment. The rearrangement uses TRBV2 and TRBJ2-1; D may be TRBD2 (7 bases). CDR3 nucleotides: TGTGCCAGCAGTGAAGCGGGGGGGCCCTCCTACAATGAGCAGTTCTTC. Its translation is CASSEAGGPSYNEQFF.